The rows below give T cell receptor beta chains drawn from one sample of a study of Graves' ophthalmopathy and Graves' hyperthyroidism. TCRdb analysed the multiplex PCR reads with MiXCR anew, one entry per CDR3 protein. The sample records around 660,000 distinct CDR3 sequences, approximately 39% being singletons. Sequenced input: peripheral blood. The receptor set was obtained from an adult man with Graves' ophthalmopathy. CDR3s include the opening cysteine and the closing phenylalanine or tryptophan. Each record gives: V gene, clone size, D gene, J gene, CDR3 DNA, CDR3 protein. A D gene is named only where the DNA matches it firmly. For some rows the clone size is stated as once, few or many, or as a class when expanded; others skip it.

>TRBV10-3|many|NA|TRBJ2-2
TGTGCCATCCAGGGTCCAGGCGCCGGGGAGCTGTTTTTT
CAIQGPGAGELFF
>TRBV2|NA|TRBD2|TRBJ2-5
TGTGCCAGCAGAGTGGGACTAGCGGGAGCAGGGGAGACCCAGTACTTC
CASRVGLAGAGETQYF
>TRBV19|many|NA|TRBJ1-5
TGTGCCAGTAGTATTTTAGTAAATCAGCCCCAGCATTTT
CASSILVNQPQHF
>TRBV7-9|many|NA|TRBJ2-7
TGTGCCAGCAGCTCCGACAGGAGGGCGTACGAGCAGTACTTC
CASSSDRRAYEQYF
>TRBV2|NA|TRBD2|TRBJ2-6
TGTGCCAGCAGGCGGGGGGGGCAAGGTGAAGCTTTC
CASRRGGQGEAF
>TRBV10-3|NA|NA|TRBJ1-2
TGTGCCATCAGTGGTGAGGTAGCCTCCTATGGCTACACCTTC
CAISGEVASYGYTF
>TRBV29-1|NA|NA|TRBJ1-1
TGCAGCGTGGGGAAGACAGGGAACACTGAAGCTTTCTTT
CSVGKTGNTEAFF
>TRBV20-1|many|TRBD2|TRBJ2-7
TGCAGTGCTAGAGATACTAGCGGGAGGCGTAGCTACGAGCAGTACTTC
CSARDTSGRRSYEQYF
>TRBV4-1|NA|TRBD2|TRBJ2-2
TGCGCCAGCAGCATCACTAGCGGGGGGGATTACACCGGGGAGCTGTTTTTT
CASSITSGGDYTGELFF
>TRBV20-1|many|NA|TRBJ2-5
TGCAGTGCTAGAGATAGACAGGGAGGAGAGACCCAGTACTTC
CSARDRQGGETQYF
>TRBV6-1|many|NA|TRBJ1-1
TGTGCCAGCAGGACCCCGGCCGGAACGAACACTGAAGCTTTCTTT
CASRTPAGTNTEAFF
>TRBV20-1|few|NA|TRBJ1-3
TGCAGTGCTTTAACTTTCTCTGGAAACACCATATATTTT
CSALTFSGNTIYF
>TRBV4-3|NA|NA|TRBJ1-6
TGCGCCAGCAGCCAAGTTGACAGGACCTATAATTCACCCCTCCACTTT
CASSQVDRTYNSPLHF
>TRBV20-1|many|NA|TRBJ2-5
TGCAGTGCTAGTGGAGGGGGCAGGGAGACCCAGTACTTC
CSASGGGRETQYF
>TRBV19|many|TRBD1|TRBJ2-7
TGTGCCAGTAGTACTTCTGGGACAGGGTTCTCCTACGAGCAGTACTTC
CASSTSGTGFSYEQYF
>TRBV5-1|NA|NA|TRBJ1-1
TGCGCCAGCAGCAGACCCCTGAGGGGTGGGACTGAAGCTTTCTTT
CASSRPLRGGTEAFF
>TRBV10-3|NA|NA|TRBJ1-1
TGTGCCATCAGCGTTGAAATGGAGCTGAACACTGAAGCTTTCTTT
CAISVEMELNTEAFF
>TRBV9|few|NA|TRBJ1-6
TGTGCCAGCACACGGAATTCACCCCTCCACTTT
CASTRNSPLHF
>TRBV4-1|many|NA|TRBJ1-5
TGCGCCAGCAGCCAAGAGAGGGACACCACCCACCAGCATTTT
CASSQERDTTHQHF
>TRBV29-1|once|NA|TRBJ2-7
TGCAGCGTTGGCGGGGAGTCCTACGAGCAGTACTTC
CSVGGESYEQYF
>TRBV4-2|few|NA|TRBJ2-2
TGTGCCAGCAGCCAAGATAAGGCTTTTTCCGGGGAGCTGTTTTTT
CASSQDKAFSGELFF
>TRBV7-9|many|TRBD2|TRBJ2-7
TGTGCCAGCAGCTTAGGGGGACTAGCGAACGAGCAGTACTTC
CASSLGGLANEQYF
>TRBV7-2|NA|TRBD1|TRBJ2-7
TGTGCCAGCAGCGTTTGGGACAGATCTTCCTACGAGCAGTACTTC
CASSVWDRSSYEQYF
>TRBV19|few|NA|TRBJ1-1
TGTGCCAGCTCCGACAGGTTAGGGACTGAAGCTTTCTTT
CASSDRLGTEAFF
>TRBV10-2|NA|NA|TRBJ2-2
TGCGCCAGCAGCTTGGTAGCGGAGCTGTTTTTT
CASSLVAELFF
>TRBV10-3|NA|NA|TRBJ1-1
TGTGCCATCAGTGAGGAAGTAGCGGGAGTTTTCTTT
CAISEEVAGVFF
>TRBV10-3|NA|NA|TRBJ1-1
TGTGTCATCAGTGTTGAGGTAGACACTGAAGCTTTCTTC
CVISVEVDTEAFF
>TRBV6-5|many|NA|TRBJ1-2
TGTGCCAGCAGTCGGGCTTATGGCTACACCTTC
CASSRAYGYTF
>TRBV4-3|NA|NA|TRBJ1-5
TGCGCCAGCAGCCAAGATCCCTCGGAGCAGCCCCAGCATTTT
CASSQDPSEQPQHF
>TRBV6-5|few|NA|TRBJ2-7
TGTGCCAGCAGCCGCAACCAGCACTACGAGCAGTACTTC
CASSRNQHYEQYF
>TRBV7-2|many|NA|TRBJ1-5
TGTGCCAGCAGCCCTCCTGGTGGGACCGTGAGCAATCAGCCCCAGCATTTT
CASSPPGGTVSNQPQHF
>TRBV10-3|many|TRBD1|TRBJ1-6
TGTGCCATCAGCGGACAGGGAAACTCACCCCTCCACTTT
CAISGQGNSPLHF
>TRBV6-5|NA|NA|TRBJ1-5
TGTGCCAGCAGTTACACGGCAGCGGGGAATCAGCCCCAGCATTTT
CASSYTAAGNQPQHF
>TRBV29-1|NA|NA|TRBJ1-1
TGCAGCTCTAGGGGGAACACTGAAGCTTTCTTT
CSSRGNTEAFF
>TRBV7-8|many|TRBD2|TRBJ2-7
TGTGCCAGCAGCTATCGGACTAGCGGCTACTCGGGGGACTCCTACGAGCAGTACTTC
CASSYRTSGYSGDSYEQYF
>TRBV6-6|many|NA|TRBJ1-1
TGTGCCAGCAAGCTGAACACTGAAGCTTTCTTT
CASKLNTEAFF
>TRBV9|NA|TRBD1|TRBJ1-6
TGTGCCAGCAGCGTAGGAGGGGACAGAGGGATTGGTTCACCCCTCCACTTT
CASSVGGDRGIGSPLHF
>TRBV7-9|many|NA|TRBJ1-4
TGTGCCAGCAGCCTGGGGCGGGGTGAGGACGAAAAACTGTTTTTT
CASSLGRGEDEKLFF
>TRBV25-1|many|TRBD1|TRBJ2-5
TGTGCCAGCTCCTTACTGGGGCAGGGGGTCGTAGAGACCCAGTACTTC
CASSLLGQGVVETQYF
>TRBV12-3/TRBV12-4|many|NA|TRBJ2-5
TGTGCCAGCAGTCCCCAGGGTAATTGGGAGACCCAGTACTTC
CASSPQGNWETQYF
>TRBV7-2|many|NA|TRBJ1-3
TGTGCCAGCAGCTTCACAGTCACTGGAAACACCATATATTTT
CASSFTVTGNTIYF
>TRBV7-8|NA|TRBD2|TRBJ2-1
TGTGCCAGCAGCCGAAGACTAGCGGGGGGCGATGAGCAGTTCTTC
CASSRRLAGGDEQFF
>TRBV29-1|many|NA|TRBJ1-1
TGCAGCGTAGGAAGACGTATGAACACTGAAGCTTTCTTT
CSVGRRMNTEAFF
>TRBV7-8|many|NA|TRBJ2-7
TGTGCCAGCAGCTTAGATCGGGCTAGGGAGCAGTACTTC
CASSLDRAREQYF
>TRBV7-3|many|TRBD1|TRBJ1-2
TGTGCCAGCAGCCCCGGGACAGGAAGTTTCTATGGCTACACCTTC
CASSPGTGSFYGYTF
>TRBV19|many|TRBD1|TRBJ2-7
TGTGCCAGTAGTCGGCAGGGGGCCAGCGAGCAGTACTTC
CASSRQGASEQYF
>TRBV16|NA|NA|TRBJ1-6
TGTGCTGTCGACCTCCTGTATAATTCACCCCTCCACTTT
CAVDLLYNSPLHF
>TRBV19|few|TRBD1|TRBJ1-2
TGTGCCAGCAAAAGGCTACAGGGGGTCGGAGGCTACACCTTC
CASKRLQGVGGYTF
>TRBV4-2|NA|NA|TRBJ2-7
TGTGCCAGCAGCCAAGGGAGGGAATACTACGAGCAGTACTTC
CASSQGREYYEQYF
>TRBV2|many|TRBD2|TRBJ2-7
TGTGCCAGCAGATTCGCGGGACTAGCGGGCTACGAGCAGTACTTC
CASRFAGLAGYEQYF
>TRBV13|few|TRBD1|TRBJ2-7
TGTGCCAGCAGCCTTGGGACAGGGTCAGTCGAGCAGTACTTC
CASSLGTGSVEQYF
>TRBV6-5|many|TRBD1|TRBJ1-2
TGTGCCAGCAGTTATCCAGGGGGCGATGGCTACACCTTC
CASSYPGGDGYTF
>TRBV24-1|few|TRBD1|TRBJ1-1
TGTGCCAGCCGGGACAGATCTCCCGGGGCTGAAGCTTTCTTT
CASRDRSPGAEAFF
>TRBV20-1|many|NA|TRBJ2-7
TGCAGTGCTAGTAGGGGCGGACCAGCAGACGAGCAGTACTTC
CSASRGGPADEQYF